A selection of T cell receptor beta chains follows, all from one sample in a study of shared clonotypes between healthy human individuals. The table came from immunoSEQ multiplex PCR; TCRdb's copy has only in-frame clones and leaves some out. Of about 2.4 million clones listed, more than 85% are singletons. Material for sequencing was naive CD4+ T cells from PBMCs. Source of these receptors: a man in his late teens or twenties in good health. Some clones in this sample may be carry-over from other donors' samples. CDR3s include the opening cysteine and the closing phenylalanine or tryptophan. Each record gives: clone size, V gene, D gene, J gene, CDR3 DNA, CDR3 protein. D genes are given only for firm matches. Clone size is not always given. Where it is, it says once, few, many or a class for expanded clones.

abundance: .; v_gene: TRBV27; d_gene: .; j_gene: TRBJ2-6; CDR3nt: TGTGCCAGCAGTTCGGGAGCTGGGGCCAACGTCCTGACTTTC; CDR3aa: CASSSGAGANVLTF
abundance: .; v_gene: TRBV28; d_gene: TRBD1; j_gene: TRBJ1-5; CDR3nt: TGTGCCAGCAGACCGACAGGGAAAAAAGGGAGCAATCAGCCCCAGCATTTT; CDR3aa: CASRPTGKKGSNQPQHF
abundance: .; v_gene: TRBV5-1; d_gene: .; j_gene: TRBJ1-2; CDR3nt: TGCGCCAGCAGCTTGGGGGTGGGTGCAAACTATGGCTACACCTTC; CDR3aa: CASSLGVGANYGYTF
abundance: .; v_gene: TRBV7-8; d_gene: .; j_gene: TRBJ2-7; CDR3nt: TGTGCCAGCAGCTTGGGGGGCTTGGCCTACGAGCAGTACTTC; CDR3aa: CASSLGGLAYEQYF
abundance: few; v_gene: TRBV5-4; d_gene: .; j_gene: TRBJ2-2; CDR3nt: TGTGCCAGCAGCCTCGTGGACCCCGGGGAGCTGTTTTTT; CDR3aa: CASSLVDPGELFF
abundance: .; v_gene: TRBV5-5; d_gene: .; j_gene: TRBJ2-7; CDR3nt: TGTGCCAGCAGCCCGGGCCCTGGGATACAGACCTACGAGCAGTACTTC; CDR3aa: CASSPGPGIQTYEQYF
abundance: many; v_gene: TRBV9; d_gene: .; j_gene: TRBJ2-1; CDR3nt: TGTGCCAGCAGCGTAGGGAGTTTCGAGCAGTTCTTC; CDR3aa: CASSVGSFEQFF
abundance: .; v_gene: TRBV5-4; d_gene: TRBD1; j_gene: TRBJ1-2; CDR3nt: TGTGCCAGCAGCTTGGATGGACAGGGGTCAAATGGCTACACCTTC; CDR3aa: CASSLDGQGSNGYTF
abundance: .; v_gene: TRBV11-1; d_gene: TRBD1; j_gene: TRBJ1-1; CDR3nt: TGTGCCAGCAGCTTAGCGGGGGACAGACAAACTGAAGCTTTCTTT; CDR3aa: CASSLAGDRQTEAFF
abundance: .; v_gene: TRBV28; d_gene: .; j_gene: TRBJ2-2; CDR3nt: TGTGCCACCAAGTTTAACGGGGCCGGGGAGCTGTTTTTT; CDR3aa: CATKFNGAGELFF
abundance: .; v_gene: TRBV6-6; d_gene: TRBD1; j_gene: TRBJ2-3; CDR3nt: TGTGCCAGCAGAAAGGACAGGTCTCAGGGCACAGATACGCAGTATTTT; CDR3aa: CASRKDRSQGTDTQYF
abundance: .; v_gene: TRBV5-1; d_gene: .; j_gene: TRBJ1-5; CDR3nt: TGCGCCAGCAGCTTGTTGCCCAGGACTAGCGGTCAGCCCCAGCATTTT; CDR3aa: CASSLLPRTSGQPQHF
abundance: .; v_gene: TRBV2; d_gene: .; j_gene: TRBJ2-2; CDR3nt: TGTGCCAGCAGTGAAGCGTCCTTCAGAAGTCGGGCCGGGGAGCTGTTTTTT; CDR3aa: CASSEASFRSRAGELFF
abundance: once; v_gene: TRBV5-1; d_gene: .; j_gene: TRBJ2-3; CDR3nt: TGCGCCAGCAGCTTGGGGTCTCCTAGCACAGATACGCAGTATTTT; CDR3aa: CASSLGSPSTDTQYF
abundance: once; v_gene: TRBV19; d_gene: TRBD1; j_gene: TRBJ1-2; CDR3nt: TGTGCCACCTCAAGGGGGCCGGACAGGGGGGACTATGGCTACACCTTC; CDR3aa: CATSRGPDRGDYGYTF
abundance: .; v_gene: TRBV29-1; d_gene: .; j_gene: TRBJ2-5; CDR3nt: TGCAGCGTTGAAGATCCCCCGGGGTCAGAGACCCAGTACTTC; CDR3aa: CSVEDPPGSETQYF
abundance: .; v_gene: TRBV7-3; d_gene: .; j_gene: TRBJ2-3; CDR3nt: TGTGCCAGCAGCTTAACTGGTGGGGCAAGCACAGATACGCAGTATTTT; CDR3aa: CASSLTGGASTDTQYF
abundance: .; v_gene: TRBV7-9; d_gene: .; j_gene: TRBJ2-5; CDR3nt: TGTGCCAGCAGCTCCAATCAACGGACTCCGACCCAGTACTTC; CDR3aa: CASSSNQRTPTQYF
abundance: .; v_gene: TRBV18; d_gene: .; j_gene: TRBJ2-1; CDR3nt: TGTGCCAGCTCAACCGTAAGTAGGGACAATGAGCAGTTCTTC; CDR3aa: CASSTVSRDNEQFF
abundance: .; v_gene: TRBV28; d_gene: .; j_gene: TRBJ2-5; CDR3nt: TGTGCCAGCAGTTTAAGGACACACCAAGAGACCCAGTACTTC; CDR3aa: CASSLRTHQETQYF
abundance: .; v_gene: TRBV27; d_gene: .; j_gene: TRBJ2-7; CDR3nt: TGTGCCAGCAGTTTATCTAGCGGCATATCCTACGAGCAGTACTTC; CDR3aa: CASSLSSGISYEQYF
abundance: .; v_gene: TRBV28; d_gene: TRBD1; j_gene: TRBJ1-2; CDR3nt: TGTGCCAGCAGTTTATTGACAGGGAGGGACTATGGCTACACCTTC; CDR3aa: CASSLLTGRDYGYTF
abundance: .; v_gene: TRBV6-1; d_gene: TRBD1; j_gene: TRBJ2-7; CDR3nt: TGTGCCAGCAGTGAAGTTGCGACAGGGATGTACGAGCAGTACTTC; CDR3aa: CASSEVATGMYEQYF
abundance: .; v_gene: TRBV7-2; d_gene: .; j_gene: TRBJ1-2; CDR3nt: TGTGCCAGCAGCTTATTCCGGGCGCTTAGCTATGGCTACACCTTC; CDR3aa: CASSLFRALSYGYTF
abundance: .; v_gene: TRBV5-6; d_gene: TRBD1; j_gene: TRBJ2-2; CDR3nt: TGTGCCAGCAGCTTGTCTCGCAGGGGGCTAACCGGGGAGCTGTTTTTT; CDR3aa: CASSLSRRGLTGELFF
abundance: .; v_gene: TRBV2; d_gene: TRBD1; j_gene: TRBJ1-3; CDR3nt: TGTGCCAGCAGACAGGGGGCGGCGGGAAACACCATATATTTT; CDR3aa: CASRQGAAGNTIYF
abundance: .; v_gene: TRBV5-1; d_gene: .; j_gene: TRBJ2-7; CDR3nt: TGCGCCAGTTCGCCGGGACACTTCTACGAGCAGTACTTC; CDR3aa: CASSPGHFYEQYF
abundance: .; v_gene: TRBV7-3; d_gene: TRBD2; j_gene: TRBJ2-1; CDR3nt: TGTGCCAGCAGCTTTACGGTTGGTAGCGGGAGTAACAATGAGCAGTTCTTC; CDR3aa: CASSFTVGSGSNNEQFF
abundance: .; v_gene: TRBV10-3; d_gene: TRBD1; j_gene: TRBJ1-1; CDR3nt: TGTGCCATCAGGGGGGACAGGGGGCGGATGAACACTGAAGCTTTCTTT; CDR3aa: CAIRGDRGRMNTEAFF
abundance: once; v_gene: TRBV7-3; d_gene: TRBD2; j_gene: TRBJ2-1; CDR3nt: TGTGCCAGCAGCCTGATGGCAGCGGGGCTGGGGAATGAGCAGTTCTTC; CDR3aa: CASSLMAAGLGNEQFF
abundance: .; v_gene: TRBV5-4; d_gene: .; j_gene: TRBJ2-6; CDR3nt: TGTGCCAGCAGCTTGGTGTCAGTCTCTGGGGCCAACGTCCTGACTTTC; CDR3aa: CASSLVSVSGANVLTF
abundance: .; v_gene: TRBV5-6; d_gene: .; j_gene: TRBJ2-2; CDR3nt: TGTGCCAGCAGCTTGGCAATGGCAGGGCGGGTCACCGGGGAGCTGTTTTTT; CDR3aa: CASSLAMAGRVTGELFF
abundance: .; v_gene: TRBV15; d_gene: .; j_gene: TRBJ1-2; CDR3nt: TGTGCCACCAGCAGAGGACCAGATAACTATGGCTACACCTTC; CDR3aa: CATSRGPDNYGYTF
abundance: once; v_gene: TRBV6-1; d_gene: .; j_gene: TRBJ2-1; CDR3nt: TGTGCCAGCAGTGAAGAGTACGGGGGGCAGCCCTTTTGGAATGAGCAGTTCTTC; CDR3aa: CASSEEYGGQPFWNEQFF
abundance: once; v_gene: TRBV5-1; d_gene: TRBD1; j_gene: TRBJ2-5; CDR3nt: TGCGCCAGCACGACCACAGGGGGTCAAGAGACCCAGTACTTC; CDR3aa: CASTTTGGQETQYF
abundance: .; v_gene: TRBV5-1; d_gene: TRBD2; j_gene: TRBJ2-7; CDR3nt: TGCGCCAGCAGCCGCGGGACTAGCGATCTCTACGAGCAGTACTTC; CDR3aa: CASSRGTSDLYEQYF
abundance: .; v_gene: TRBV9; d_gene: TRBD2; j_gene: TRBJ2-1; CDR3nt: TGTGCCAGCAGCGTTGTAGCGGGGGATTACAATGAGCAGTTCTTC; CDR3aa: CASSVVAGDYNEQFF
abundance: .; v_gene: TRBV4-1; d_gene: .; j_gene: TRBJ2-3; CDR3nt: TGCGCCAGCAGCCAAGTGGACGGACGCACAGATACGCAGTATTTT; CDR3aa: CASSQVDGRTDTQYF
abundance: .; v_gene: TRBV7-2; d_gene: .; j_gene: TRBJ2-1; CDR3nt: TGTGCCAGCAGCCCAGTCATTGGCGGGCACCCCAACAATGAGCAGTTCTTC; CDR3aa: CASSPVIGGHPNNEQFF
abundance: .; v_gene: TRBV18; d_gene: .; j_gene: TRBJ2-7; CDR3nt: TGTGCCAGCTCACCACCGGGTAGGCCCTACGAGCAGTACTTC; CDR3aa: CASSPPGRPYEQYF
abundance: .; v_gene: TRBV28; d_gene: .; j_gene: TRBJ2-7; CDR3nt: TGTGCCAGCAGTGCTCCCGGACTATACTACGAGCAGTACTTC; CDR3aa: CASSAPGLYYEQYF
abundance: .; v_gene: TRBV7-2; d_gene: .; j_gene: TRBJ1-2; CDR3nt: TGTGCCAGCAGCTTAGCGAAGGGGTCCTCCCCCTATGGCTACACCTTC; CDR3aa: CASSLAKGSSPYGYTF
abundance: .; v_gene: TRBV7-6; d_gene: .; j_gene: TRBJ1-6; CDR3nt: TGTGCCAGCAGCTCCCAGGATTCACCCCTCCACTTT; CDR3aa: CASSSQDSPLHF
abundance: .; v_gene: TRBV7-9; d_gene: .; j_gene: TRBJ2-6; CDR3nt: TGTGCCAGCAGCCTAAGAACAGGGACTGGGGCCAACGTCCTGACTTTC; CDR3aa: CASSLRTGTGANVLTF
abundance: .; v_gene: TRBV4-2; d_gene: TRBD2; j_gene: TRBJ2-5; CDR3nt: TGTGCCAGCAGCGCGCGACTAGCGGGAGAAGAGACCCAGTACTTC; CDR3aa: CASSARLAGEETQYF
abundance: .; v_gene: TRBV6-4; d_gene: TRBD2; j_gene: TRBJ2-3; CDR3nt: TGTGCCAGCAGGGCTAGCGGGAGACCCACAGATACGCAGTATTTT; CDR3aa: CASRASGRPTDTQYF
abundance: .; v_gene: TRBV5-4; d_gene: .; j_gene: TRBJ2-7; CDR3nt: TGTGCCAGCAGCCCACCGCGAGGGCTGGACGAGCAGTACTTC; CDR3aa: CASSPPRGLDEQYF
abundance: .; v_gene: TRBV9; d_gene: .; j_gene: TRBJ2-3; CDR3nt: TGTGCCAGCAGCGTGCAGGGGGGGATAGGCACAGATACGCAGTATTTT; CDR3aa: CASSVQGGIGTDTQYF
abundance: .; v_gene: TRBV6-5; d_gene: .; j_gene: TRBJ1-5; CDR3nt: TGTGCCAGCAGGAGCGGGGATCAGCCCCAGCATTTT; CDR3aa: CASRSGDQPQHF
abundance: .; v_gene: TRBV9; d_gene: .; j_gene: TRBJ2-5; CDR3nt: TGTGCCAGCAGCGCATCAGGGCGGGAGACCCAGTACTTC; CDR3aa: CASSASGRETQYF
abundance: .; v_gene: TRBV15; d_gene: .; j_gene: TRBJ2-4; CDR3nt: TGTGCCACCAGCAGAGATTTGGGACCGGAACGTACCCAGTACTTC; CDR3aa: CATSRDLGPERTQYF
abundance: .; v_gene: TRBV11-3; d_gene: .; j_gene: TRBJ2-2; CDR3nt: TGTGCCAGCAGCTTAGGGGGATTGAACACCGGGGAGCTGTTTTTT; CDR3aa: CASSLGGLNTGELFF
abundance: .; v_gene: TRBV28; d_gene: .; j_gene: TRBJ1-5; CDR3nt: TGTGCCAGCAAGGAAGGGGTCGACAATCAGCCCCAGCATTTT; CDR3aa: CASKEGVDNQPQHF
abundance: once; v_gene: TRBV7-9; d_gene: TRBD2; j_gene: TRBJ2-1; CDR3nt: TGTGCCAGCAGCTTAGCATCCAGCGGGAGGGCTCCGGGGCAGTTCTTC; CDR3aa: CASSLASSGRAPGQFF
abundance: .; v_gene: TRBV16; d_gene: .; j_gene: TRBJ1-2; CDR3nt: TGTGCCAGCAGCCTCGGGACTTACTATGGCTACACCTTC; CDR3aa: CASSLGTYYGYTF
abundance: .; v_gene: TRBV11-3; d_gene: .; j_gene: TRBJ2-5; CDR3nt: TGTGCCAGCAGCCCCGGGGACCAAGAGACCCAGTACTTC; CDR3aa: CASSPGDQETQYF